This T cell receptor (beta chain) was obtained from a study of graft-versus-host responses after intestinal transplantation. Study as a whole: Recipients across the board were started on anti-thymocyte globulin induction, then kept on tacrolimus and steroids for 2 to 4 years.

Turning to this clone: Its target is not known.

Germline CDR1 and CDR2: KGHSH and LQKENI. The V end was cut by 8 bases, the J end by 8 bases, with 16 bases between. This CDR3 is 13 amino acids long. Assay used: immunoSEQ multiplex PCR; TCRdb lists only in-frame clones, some missing. The sample yields about 45,000 clones, roughly 91% seen once. Study-level results: Allograft graft-versus-host to host-versus-graft clonal ratios ran high in patients with graft-donor T cell macrochimerism. Among recipient marrow samples, GvH clones were found; some appeared first in ileum or blood.

The clonotype comes from a human patient who received an intestinal transplant, so some T cells may come from the graft donor. This chain uses TRBV18 with TRBJ2-1, with D hard to call. This sample comprised PBMCs, obtained 524 days after transplant. The CDR3 loop is CASTKDGWDEQFF. The CDR3 DNA reads as TGTGCCAGCACAAAAGATGGCTGGGATGAGCAGTTCTTC. The full variable domain, in which reference TRBV18 and TRBJ2-1 provide the parts outside the CDR3, is NAGVMQNPRHLVRRRGQEARLRCSPMKGHSHVYWYRQLPEEGLKFMVYLQKENIIDESGMPKERFSAEFPKEGPSILRIQQVVRGDSAAYFCASTKDGWDEQFFGPGTRLTVL.